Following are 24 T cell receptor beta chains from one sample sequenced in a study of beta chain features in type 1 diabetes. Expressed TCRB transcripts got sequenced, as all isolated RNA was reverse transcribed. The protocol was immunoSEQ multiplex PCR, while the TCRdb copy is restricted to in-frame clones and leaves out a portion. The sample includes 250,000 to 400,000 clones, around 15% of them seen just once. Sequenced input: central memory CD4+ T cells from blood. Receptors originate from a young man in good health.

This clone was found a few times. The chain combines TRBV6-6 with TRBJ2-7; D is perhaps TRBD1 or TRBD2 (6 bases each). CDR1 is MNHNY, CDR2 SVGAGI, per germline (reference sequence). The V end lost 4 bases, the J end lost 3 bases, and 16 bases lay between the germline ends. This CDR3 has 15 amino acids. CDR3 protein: CASSSGGGLSYEQYV. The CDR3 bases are TGTGCCAGCAGTTCTGGTGGGGGGCTAAGCTACGAGCAGTACGTC.

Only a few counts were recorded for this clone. The CDR3 here is CASSLPSQGWVQFF. The DNA for the CDR3 is TGTGCCAGCAGCTTACCCTCCCAAGGGTGGGTGCAGTTCTTC. This chain links TRBV11-3 with TRBJ2-1; D unresolved. In germline, CDR1 is SGHNT, CDR2 YENEEA. This CDR3 region has 14 residues. The ends were cut back, 2 bases at V and 12 bases at J, with 17 bases in the middle.

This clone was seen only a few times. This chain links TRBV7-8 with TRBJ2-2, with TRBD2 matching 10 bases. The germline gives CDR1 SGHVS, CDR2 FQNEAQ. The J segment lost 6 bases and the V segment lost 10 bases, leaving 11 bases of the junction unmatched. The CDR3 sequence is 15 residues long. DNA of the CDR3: TGTGCCACCCACAAAACTAGCGGGACCGCCGGGGAGCTGTTTTTT. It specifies CATHKTSGTAGELFF.

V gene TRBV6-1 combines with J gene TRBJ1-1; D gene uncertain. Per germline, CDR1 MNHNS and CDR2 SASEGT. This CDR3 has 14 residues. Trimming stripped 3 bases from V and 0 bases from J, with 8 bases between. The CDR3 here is CASSEGPVNTEAFF. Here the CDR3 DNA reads TGTGCCAGCAGTGAGGGCCCGGTGAACACTGAAGCTTTCTTT.

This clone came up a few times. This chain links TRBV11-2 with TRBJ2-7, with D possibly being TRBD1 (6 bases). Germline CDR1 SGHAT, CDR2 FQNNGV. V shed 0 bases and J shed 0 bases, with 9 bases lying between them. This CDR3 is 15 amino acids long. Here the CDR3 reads CASSLEQGLSYEQYF. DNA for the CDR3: TGTGCCAGCAGCTTAGAACAGGGCCTCTCCTACGAGCAGTACTTC.

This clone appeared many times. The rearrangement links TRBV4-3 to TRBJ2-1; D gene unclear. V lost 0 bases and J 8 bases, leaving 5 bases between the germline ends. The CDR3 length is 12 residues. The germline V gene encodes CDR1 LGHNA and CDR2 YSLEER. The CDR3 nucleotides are TGCGCCAGCAGCCAAGAAAGGCATGAGCAGTTCTTC. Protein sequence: CASSQERHEQFF.

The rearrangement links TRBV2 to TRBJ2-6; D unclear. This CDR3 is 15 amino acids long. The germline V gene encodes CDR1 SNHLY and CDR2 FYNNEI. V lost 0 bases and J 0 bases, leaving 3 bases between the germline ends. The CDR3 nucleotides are TGTGCCAGCAGTGAAGCGTACTCTGGGGCCAACGTCCTGACTTTC. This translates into CASSEAYSGANVLTF.

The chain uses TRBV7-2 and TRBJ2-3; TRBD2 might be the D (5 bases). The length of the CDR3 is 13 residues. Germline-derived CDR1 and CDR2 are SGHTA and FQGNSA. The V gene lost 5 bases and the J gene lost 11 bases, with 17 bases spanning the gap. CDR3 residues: CASSPGPEGRQYF. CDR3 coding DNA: TGTGCCAGCAGCCCGGGCCCCGAGGGTAGGCAGTATTTT.

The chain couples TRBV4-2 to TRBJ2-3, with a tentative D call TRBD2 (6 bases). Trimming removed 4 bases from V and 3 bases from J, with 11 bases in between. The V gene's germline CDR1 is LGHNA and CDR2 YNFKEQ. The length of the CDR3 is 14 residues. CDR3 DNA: TGTGCCAGCAGCCGGAGGGAGATGACAGATACGCAGTATTTT. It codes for CASSRREMTDTQYF.

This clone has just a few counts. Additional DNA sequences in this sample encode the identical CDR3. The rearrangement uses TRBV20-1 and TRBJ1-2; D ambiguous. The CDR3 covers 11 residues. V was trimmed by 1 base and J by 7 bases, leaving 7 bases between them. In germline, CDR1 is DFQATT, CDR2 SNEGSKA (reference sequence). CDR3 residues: CSARGPGGYTF. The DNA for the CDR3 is TGCAGTGCTAGAGGCCCAGGTGGCTACACCTTC.

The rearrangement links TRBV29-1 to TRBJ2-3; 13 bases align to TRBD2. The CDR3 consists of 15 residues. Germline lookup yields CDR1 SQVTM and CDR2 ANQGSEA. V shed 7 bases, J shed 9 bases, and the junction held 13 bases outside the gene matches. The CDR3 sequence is CSATPPTSGRATQYF. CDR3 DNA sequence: TGCAGCGCAACGCCCCCTACTAGCGGGAGGGCCACGCAGTATTTT.

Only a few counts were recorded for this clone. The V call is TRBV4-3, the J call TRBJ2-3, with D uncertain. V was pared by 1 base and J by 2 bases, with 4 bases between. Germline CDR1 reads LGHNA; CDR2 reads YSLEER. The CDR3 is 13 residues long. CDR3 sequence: CASSQGPTDTQYF. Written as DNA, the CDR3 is TGCGCCAGCAGCCAAGGCCCCACAGATACGCAGTATTTT.

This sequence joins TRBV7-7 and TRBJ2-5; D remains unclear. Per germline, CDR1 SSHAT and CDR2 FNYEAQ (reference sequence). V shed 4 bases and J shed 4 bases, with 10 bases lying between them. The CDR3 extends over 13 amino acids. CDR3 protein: CASSSAPTETQYF. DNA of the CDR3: TGTGCCAGCAGCTCTGCCCCTACAGAGACCCAGTACTTC.

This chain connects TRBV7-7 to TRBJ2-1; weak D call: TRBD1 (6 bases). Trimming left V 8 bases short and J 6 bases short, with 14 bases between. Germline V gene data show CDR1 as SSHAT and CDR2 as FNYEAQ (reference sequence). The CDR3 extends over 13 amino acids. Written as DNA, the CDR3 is TGTGCCAGCGGGGCAGGGGAAATCAATGAGCAGTTCTTC. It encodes CASGAGEINEQFF.

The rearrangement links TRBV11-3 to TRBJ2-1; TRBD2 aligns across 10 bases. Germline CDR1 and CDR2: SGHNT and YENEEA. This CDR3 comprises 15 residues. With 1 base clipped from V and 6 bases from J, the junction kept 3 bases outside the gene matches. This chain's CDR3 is CASSLVAGGRNEQFF. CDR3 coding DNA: TGTGCCAGCAGCTTAGTAGCGGGAGGACGCAATGAGCAGTTCTTC. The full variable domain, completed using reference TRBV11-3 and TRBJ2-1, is EAGVVQSPRYKIIEKKQPVAFWCNPISGHNTLYWYLQNLGQGPELLIRYENEEAVDDSQLPKDRFSAERLKGVDSTLKIQPAELGDSAVYLCASSLVAGGRNEQFFGPGTRLTVL.

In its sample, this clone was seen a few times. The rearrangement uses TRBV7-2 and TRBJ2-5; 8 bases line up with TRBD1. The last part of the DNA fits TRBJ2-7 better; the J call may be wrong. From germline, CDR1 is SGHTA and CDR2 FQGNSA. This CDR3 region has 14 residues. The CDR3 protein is CASSLGRGPYEQYF. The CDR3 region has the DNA TGTGCCAGCAGCTTAGGCAGGGGGCCCTACGAGCAGTACTTC.

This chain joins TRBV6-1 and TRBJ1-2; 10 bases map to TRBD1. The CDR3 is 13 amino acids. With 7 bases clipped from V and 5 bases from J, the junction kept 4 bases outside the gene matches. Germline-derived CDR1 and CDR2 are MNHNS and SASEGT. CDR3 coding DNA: TGTGCCAGCAAAATGGGACAGGGGTATGGCTACACCTTC. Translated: CASKMGQGYGYTF.

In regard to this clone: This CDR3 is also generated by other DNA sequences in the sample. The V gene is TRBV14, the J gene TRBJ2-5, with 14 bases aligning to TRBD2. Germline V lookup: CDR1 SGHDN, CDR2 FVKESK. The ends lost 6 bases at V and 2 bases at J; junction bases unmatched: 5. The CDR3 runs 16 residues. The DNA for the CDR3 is TGTGCCAGCAGTCGGCGACTAGCGGGGGGGCAAGAGACCCAGTACTTC. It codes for CASSRRLAGGQETQYF.

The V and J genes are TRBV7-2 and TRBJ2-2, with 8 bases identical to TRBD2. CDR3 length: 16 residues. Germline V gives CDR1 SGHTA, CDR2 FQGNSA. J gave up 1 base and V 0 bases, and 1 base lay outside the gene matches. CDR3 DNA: TGTGCCAGCAGCTTAGCGGGACTAGGGAACACCGGGGAGCTGTTTTTT. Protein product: CASSLAGLGNTGELFF.

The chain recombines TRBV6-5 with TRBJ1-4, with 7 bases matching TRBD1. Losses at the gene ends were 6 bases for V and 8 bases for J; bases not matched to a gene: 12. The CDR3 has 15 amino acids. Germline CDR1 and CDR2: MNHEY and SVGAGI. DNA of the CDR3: TGTGCCAGCAGCCGTACCTCTACAGGGGTCGAAAAACTGTTTTTT. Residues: CASSRTSTGVEKLFF.

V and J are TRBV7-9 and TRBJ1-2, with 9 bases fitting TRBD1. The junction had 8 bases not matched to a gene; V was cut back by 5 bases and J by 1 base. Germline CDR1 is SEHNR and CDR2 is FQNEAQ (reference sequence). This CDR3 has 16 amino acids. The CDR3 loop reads CASSPHETGGNYGYTF. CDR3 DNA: TGTGCCAGCAGCCCCCATGAGACAGGGGGTAACTATGGCTACACCTTC.

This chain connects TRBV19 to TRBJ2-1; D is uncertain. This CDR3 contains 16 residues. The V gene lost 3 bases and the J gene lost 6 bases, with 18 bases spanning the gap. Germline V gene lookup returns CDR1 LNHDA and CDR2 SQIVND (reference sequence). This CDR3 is CASSIPTRVAGNEQFF. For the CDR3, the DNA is TGTGCCAGTAGTATTCCAACGCGAGTAGCTGGCAATGAGCAGTTCTTC.

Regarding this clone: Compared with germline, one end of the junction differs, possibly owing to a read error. The CDR3 DNA follows: TGCGCCAGCAGTTTGGGACAGACTCCCGGCTACACCTTC. It translates to CASSLGQTPGYTF. V is TRBV5-1 and J is TRBJ1-2; 7 bases align to TRBD1. The CDR3 runs to 13 residues. The germline V gene has CDR1 SGHRS and CDR2 YFSETQ.

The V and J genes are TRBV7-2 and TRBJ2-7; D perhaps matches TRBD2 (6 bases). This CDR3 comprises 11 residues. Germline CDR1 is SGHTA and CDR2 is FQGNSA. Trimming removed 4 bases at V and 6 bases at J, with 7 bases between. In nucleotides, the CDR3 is TGTGCCAGCAGCTCGACTAGCGAGCAGTACTTC. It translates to CASSSTSEQYF. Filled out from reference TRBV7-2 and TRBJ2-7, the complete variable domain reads GAGVSQSPSNKVTEKGKDVELRCDPISGHTALYWYRQSLGQGLEFLIYFQGNSAPDKSGLPSDRFSAERTGGSVSTLTIQRTQQEDSAVYLCASSSTSEQYFGPGTRLTVT.